The rows below give T cell receptor beta chains drawn from one sample of a study of vaccination and CD4 T cells after COVID-19. TCRdb reprocessed the PCR reads with MiXCR, giving one entry per CDR3 protein. This table holds under 7,500 distinct CDR3 sequences, roughly 30% found once. Antigens of these TCRs are unknown. The specimen sequenced was CD4+ T cells from blood, cultured in vitro. Receptor source: a human donor in good health. The CDR3 runs from the conserved cysteine through the conserved F or W. The D gene is left open where the match is weak. Rows give clone size only sometimes, using once, few, many, or a class for an expanded clone.

size	V	D	J	CDR3	DNA
NA	TRBV7-9	NA	TRBJ2-3	CASILGDTSSDTQYF	TGTGCCAGCATCTTAGGGGACACCTCCTCAGATACGCAGTATTTT
NA	TRBV2	NA	TRBJ1-2	CASSEGLGYGYTF	TGTGCCAGCAGTGAGGGGTTGGGCTATGGCTACACCTTC
NA	TRBV6-2/TRBV6-3	NA	TRBJ2-4	CAVGTDRLAKNIQYF	TGTGCCGTCGGGACCGACCGGCTTGCCAAAAACATTCAGTACTTC
NA	TRBV5-4	TRBD2	TRBJ2-5	CASSFQRGIQETQYF	TGTGCCAGCAGCTTCCAGCGGGGGATACAAGAGACCCAGTACTTC
NA	TRBV6-2/TRBV6-3	NA	TRBJ2-2	CASRTAANTGELFF	TGTGCCAGCAGGACCGCTGCGAACACCGGGGAGCTGTTTTTT
NA	TRBV7-2	TRBD2	TRBJ2-2	CASSHPGLAGVNTGELFF	TGTGCCAGCAGTCACCCGGGACTAGCGGGAGTAAACACCGGGGAGCTGTTTTTT
few	TRBV20-1	TRBD2	TRBJ2-3	CSPSGRARGTDTQYF	TGCAGTCCTAGCGGGAGAGCTCGGGGCACAGATACGCAGTATTTT
NA	TRBV20-1	TRBD1	TRBJ2-3	CSATTGEYRTDTQYF	TGCAGTGCTACTACAGGGGAATATAGGACAGATACGCAGTATTTT
NA	TRBV7-9	NA	TRBJ1-3	CASSLGQNTIYF	TGTGCCAGCAGCTTAGGGCAAAACACCATATATTTT
few	TRBV25-1	NA	TRBJ1-5	CASRVGNQPQHF	TGTGCCAGCAGGGTTGGCAATCAGCCCCAGCATTTT
few	TRBV6-1	TRBD1	TRBJ2-3	CASRSQTGGTDTQYF	TGTGCCAGCAGGTCCCAGACAGGGGGCACAGATACGCAGTATTTT
NA	TRBV30	NA	TRBJ2-2	CAWSPWGRGDTGELFF	TGTGCCTGGAGCCCCTGGGGGCGGGGTGACACCGGGGAGCTGTTTTTT
few	TRBV6-1	NA	TRBJ2-2	CASSRNTGELFF	TGTGCCAGCAGTCGGAACACCGGGGAGCTGTTTTTT
few	TRBV24-1	NA	TRBJ2-5	CATSDPDRYQETQYF	TGTGCCACCAGTGACCCCGACCGGTACCAAGAGACCCAGTACTTC
few	TRBV24-1	TRBD2	TRBJ2-3	CATSDTQREIEDTQYF	TGTGCCACCAGTGATACCCAGCGGGAGATCGAAGATACGCAGTATTTT
few	TRBV19	NA	TRBJ1-1	CASGPWDTLEAFF	TGTGCCAGTGGGCCCTGGGACACCTTAGAAGCTTTCTTT
NA	TRBV10-1	NA	TRBJ2-1	CASRGSLQTLSLVEQFF	TGCGCCAGCAGGGGAAGTCTCCAGACCCTCTCGTTAGTTGAGCAGTTCTTC
NA	TRBV7-8	NA	TRBJ2-3	CASSSLGGTSTDTQYF	TGTGCCAGCAGCTCTCTGGGGGGCACGAGCACAGATACGCAGTATTTT
NA	TRBV20-1	NA	TRBJ2-7	CSGQGGFPYEQYF	TGCAGTGGTCAGGGGGGGTTTCCCTACGAGCAGTACTTC
NA	TRBV7-8	NA	TRBJ1-3	CASSLPPRGNTIYF	TGTGCCAGCAGCTTACCCCCCCGAGGAAACACCATATATTTT
NA	TRBV20-1	NA	TRBJ2-7	CSARRQDYEQYF	TGCAGTGCTAGGCGCCAGGACTACGAGCAGTACTTC
NA	TRBV7-2	NA	TRBJ2-3	CASSLKGLTDTQYF	TGTGCCAGCAGCTTGAAGGGCCTCACAGATACGCAGTATTTT
few	TRBV6-2/TRBV6-3	NA	TRBJ2-7	CATRRRAYEQYF	TGTGCCACGCGACGTAGGGCCTACGAGCAGTACTTC
few	TRBV7-3	NA	TRBJ2-5	CASSPTGLTGETQYF	TGTGCCAGCAGCCCGACGGGACTGACTGGCGAGACCCAGTACTTC
medium-sized	TRBV20-1	NA	TRBJ1-1	CSASEGRESSEAFF	TGCAGTGCTAGCGAGGGCAGGGAATCCAGTGAAGCTTTCTTT
NA	TRBV5-1	TRBD2	TRBJ2-1	CASSKGLARDNEQFF	TGCGCCAGCAGCAAGGGACTAGCCCGCGACAATGAGCAGTTCTTC
few	TRBV27	TRBD2	TRBJ2-7	CASRHSGTSYEQYF	TGTGCCAGCAGGCATAGCGGGACCTCCTACGAGCAGTACTTC
few	TRBV11-1	NA	TRBJ1-1	CASSLATAFGRNTEAFF	TGTGCCAGCAGCTTAGCGACCGCCTTCGGGAGGAACACTGAAGCTTTCTTT
NA	TRBV7-9	NA	TRBJ1-5	CASSQGRGGFNQPQHF	TGTGCCAGCAGCCAGGGTCGTGGAGGATTTAATCAGCCCCAGCATTTT
NA	TRBV2	NA	TRBJ1-3	CASWSASGNTIYF	TGTGCCAGCTGGTCAGCCTCTGGAAACACCATATATTTT
NA	TRBV5-4	NA	TRBJ2-5	CASSPGRSGETQYF	TGTGCCAGCAGCCCGGGTCGATCGGGAGAGACCCAGTACTTC
NA	TRBV19	NA	TRBJ2-7	CARSGLSRTYEQYF	TGTGCCAGATCGGGACTTTCTCGGACCTACGAGCAGTACTTC
NA	TRBV7-2	NA	TRBJ2-7	CASSRRVAEQYF	TGTGCCAGCAGCAGAAGGGTGGCCGAGCAGTACTTC
NA	TRBV7-8	NA	TRBJ2-3	CASSPSRGTDTQYF	TGTGCCAGCAGCCCATCCCGGGGCACAGATACGCAGTATTTT
NA	TRBV7-9	TRBD1	TRBJ2-7	CASSSLRTGSSYEQYF	TGTGCCAGCAGCTCTCTCAGGACAGGGAGCTCCTACGAGCAGTACTTC
few	TRBV19	TRBD2	TRBJ2-5	CASSGGRAETQYF	TGTGCCAGTAGCGGGGGGAGGGCTGAGACCCAGTACTTC
NA	TRBV20-1	NA	TRBJ2-7	CSAISRRLYEQYF	TGCAGTGCTATATCCCGGCGGCTCTACGAGCAGTACTTC
NA	TRBV7-3	TRBD2	TRBJ2-2	CASSPPAGGFTGELFF	TGTGCCAGCAGCCCCCCAGCGGGAGGTTTTACCGGGGAGCTGTTTTTT
few	TRBV28	NA	TRBJ1-5	CASSPDSSNQPQHF	TGTGCCAGCAGCCCGGACAGTAGCAATCAGCCCCAGCATTTT
NA	TRBV7-8	NA	TRBJ2-2	CASSQGQTNTGELFF	TGTGCCAGCAGCCAGGGCCAAACGAACACCGGGGAGCTGTTTTTT
NA	TRBV27	NA	TRBJ1-1	CASSFRDGKAFF	TGTGCCAGCAGTTTCCGGGACGGTAAAGCTTTCTTT
NA	TRBV7-8	NA	TRBJ2-7	CASSLSQSSYEQYF	TGTGCCAGCAGCTTATCACAGAGCTCCTACGAGCAGTACTTC
few	TRBV19	NA	TRBJ1-1	CATLTGTEAFF	TGTGCCACCTTAACCGGGACTGAAGCTTTCTTT
NA	TRBV19	NA	TRBJ2-7	CASSTSSRGGYEQYF	TGTGCCAGTAGCACGTCGAGCAGGGGAGGGTACGAGCAGTACTTC
NA	TRBV12-3/TRBV12-4	NA	TRBJ1-1	CASSLEQGRAEAFF	TGTGCCAGCAGTTTAGAGCAGGGTCGCGCTGAAGCTTTCTTT
NA	TRBV5-5	NA	TRBJ1-2	CASSLDRVVGYTF	TGTGCCAGCAGCTTGGACAGGGTTGTTGGCTACACCTTC
NA	TRBV6-1	NA	TRBJ2-1	CASKVLANYNEQFF	TGTGCCAGCAAAGTTTTAGCGAACTACAATGAGCAGTTCTTC
NA	TRBV20-1	NA	TRBJ2-1	CSTGGEGAYDEQFF	TGCTCGACAGGCGGGGAGGGGGCCTACGATGAGCAGTTCTTC
NA	TRBV30	TRBD2	TRBJ2-7	CAWSGGRSGRSYEQYF	TGTGCCTGGAGTGGCGGGCGGAGCGGGAGATCTTACGAGCAGTACTTC
few	TRBV6-5	NA	TRBJ1-1	CASSYAGNMNTEAFF	TGTGCCAGCAGTTACGCAGGAAACATGAACACTGAAGCTTTCTTT
few	TRBV20-1	NA	TRBJ1-6	CSARDSGNSANSPLHF	TGCAGTGCTAGAGATTCAGGAAACAGTGCGAATTCACCCCTCCACTTT
few	TRBV20-1	NA	TRBJ2-1	CSAQQGSWNNEQFF	TGCAGTGCTCAACAGGGCTCATGGAACAATGAGCAGTTCTTC
NA	TRBV6-5	TRBD2	TRBJ2-1	CASSFRTSGANNEQFF	TGTGCCAGCAGTTTCCGGACTAGCGGGGCCAACAATGAGCAGTTCTTC
NA	TRBV14	TRBD2	TRBJ2-1	CASSALTSGSNNDEQFF	TGTGCCAGCAGCGCCTTGACTAGCGGGAGCAACAACGATGAGCAGTTCTTC
NA	TRBV6-1	NA	TRBJ1-2	CASRQTGNYGYTF	TGTGCCAGCAGACAAACAGGGAACTATGGCTACACCTTC
NA	TRBV10-3	TRBD1	TRBJ2-3	CAIRNRQGSGTDTQYF	TGTGCCATCAGAAACCGACAGGGGAGTGGGACAGATACGCAGTATTTT
NA	TRBV4-3	NA	TRBJ1-2	CASSQWQGNYGYTF	TGCGCCAGCAGCCAATGGCAGGGGAACTATGGCTACACCTTC
NA	TRBV20-1	TRBD1	TRBJ1-2	CSVWTGGSYGYTF	TGCAGTGTTTGGACAGGGGGTAGCTATGGCTACACCTTC
NA	TRBV5-4	NA	TRBJ2-3	CASSLNLGGDTQYF	TGTGCCAGCAGCTTGAATCTGGGCGGTGATACGCAGTATTTT
NA	TRBV7-2	TRBD2	TRBJ2-3	CASSLGLAATDTQYF	TGTGCCAGCAGCTTAGGACTAGCGGCCACAGATACGCAGTATTTT